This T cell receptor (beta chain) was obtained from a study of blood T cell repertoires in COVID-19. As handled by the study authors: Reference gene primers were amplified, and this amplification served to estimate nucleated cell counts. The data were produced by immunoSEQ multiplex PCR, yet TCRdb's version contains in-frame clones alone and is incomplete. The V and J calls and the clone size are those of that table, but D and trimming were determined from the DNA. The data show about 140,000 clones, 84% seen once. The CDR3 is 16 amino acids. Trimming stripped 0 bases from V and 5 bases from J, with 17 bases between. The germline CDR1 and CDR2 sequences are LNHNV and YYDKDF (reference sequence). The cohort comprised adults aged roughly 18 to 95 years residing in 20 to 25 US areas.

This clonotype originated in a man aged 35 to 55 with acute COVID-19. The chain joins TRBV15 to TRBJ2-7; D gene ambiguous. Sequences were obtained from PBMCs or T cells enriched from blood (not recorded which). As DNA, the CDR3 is TGTGCCACCAGCAGAGATCAGGCATACTTTGTGGACGAGCAGTACTTC. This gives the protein CATSRDQAYFVDEQYF. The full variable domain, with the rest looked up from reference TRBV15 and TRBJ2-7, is DAMVIQNPRYQVTQFGKPVTLSCSQTLNHNVMYWYQQKSSQAPKLLFHYYDKDFNNEADTPDNFQSRRPNTSFCFLDIRSPGLGDTAMYLCATSRDQAYFVDEQYFGPGTRLTVT.